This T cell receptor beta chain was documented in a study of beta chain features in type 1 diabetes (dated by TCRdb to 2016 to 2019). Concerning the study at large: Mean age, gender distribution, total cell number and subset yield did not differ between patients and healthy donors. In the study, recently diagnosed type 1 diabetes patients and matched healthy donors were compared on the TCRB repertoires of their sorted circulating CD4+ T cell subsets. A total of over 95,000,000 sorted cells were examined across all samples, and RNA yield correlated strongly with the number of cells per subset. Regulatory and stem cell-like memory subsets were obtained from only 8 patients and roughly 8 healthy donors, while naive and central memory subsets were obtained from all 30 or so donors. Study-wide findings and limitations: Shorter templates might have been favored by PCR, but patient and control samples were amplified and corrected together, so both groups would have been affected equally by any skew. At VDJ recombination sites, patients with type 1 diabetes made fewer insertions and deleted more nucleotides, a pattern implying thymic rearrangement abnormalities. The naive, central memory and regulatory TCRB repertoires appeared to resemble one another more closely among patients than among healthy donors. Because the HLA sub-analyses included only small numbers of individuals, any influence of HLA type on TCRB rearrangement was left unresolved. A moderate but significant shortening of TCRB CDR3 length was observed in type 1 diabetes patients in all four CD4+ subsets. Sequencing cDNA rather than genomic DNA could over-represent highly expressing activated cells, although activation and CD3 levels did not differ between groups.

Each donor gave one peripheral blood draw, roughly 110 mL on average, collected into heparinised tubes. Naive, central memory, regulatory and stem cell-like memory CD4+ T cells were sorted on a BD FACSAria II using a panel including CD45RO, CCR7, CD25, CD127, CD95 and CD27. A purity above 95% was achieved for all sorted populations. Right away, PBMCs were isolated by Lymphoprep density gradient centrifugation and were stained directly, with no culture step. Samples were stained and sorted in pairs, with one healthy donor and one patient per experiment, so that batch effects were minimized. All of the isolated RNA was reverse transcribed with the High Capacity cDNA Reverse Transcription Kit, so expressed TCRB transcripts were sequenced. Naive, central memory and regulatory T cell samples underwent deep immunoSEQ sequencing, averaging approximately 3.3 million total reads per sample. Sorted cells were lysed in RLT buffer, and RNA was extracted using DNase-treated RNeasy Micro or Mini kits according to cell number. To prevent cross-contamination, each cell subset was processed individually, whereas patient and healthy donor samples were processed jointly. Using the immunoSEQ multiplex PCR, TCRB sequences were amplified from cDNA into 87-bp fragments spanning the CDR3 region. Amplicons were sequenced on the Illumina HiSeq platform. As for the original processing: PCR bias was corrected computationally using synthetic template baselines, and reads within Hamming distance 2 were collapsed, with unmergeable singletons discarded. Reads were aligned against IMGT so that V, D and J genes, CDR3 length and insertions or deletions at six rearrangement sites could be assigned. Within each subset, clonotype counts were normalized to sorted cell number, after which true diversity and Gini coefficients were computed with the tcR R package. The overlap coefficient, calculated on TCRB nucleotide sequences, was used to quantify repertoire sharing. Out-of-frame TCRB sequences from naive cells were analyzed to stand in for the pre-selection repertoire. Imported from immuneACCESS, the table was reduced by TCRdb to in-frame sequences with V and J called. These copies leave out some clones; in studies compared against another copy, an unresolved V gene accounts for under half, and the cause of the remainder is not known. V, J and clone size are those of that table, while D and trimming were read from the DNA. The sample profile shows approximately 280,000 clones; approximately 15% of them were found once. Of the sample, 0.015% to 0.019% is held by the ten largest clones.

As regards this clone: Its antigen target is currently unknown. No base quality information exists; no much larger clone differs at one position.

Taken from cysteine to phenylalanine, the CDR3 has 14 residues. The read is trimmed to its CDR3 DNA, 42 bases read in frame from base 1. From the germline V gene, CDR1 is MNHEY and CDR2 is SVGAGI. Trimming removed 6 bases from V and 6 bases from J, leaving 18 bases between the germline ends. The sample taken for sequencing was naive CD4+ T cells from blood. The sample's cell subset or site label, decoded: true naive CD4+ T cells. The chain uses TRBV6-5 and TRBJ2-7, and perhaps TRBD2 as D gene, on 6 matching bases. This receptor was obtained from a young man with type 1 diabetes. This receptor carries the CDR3 CASSIRAGPGEQYF. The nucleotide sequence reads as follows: TGTGCCAGCAGCATTAGGGCGGGACCTGGCGAGCAGTACTTC.